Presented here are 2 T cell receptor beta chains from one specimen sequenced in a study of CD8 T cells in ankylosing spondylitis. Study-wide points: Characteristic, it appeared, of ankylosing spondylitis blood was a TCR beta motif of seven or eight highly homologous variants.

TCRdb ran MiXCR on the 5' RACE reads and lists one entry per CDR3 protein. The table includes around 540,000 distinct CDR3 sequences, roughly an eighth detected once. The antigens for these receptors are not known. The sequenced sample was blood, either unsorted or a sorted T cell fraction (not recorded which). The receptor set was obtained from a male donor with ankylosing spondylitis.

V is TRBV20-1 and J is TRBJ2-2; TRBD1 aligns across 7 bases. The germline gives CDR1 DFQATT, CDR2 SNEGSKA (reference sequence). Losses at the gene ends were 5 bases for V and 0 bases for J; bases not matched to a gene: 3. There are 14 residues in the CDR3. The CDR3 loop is CSAPGQSNTGELFF. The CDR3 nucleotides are TGCAGTGCTCCGGGACAGTCGAACACCGGGGAGCTGTTTTTT.

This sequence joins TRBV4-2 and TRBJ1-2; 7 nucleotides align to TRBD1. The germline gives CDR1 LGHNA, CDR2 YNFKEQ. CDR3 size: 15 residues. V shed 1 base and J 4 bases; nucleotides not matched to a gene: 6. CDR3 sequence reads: CASSQGWDSLYGYTF. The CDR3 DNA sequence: TGTGCCAGCAGCCAAGGGTGGGACAGTCTCTATGGCTACACCTTC.